This TCR beta chain was captured by sequencing in a study of T cell clones after liver transplantation. Study-wide context: A pre-transplant mixed lymphocyte reaction with TCRbeta sequencing defined graft-donor-reactive clones followed in post-transplant blood.

The method was immunoSEQ multiplex PCR; TCRdb's version includes in-frame clones alone and lacks a portion of them. The sample contains about 120,000 clones, just over 90% of which appear only once. This CDR3 has 11 amino acids. From germline, CDR1 is MGHDK and CDR2 SYGVNS. V was cut by 3 bases and J by 6 bases, with 5 bases left in between. The sequenced sample was CD4+ T cells from blood, obtained 12 months after liver transplant. This sequence originates from a human patient who received a liver transplant. A share of the T cells may be of graft donor origin. The chain recombines TRBV25-1 with TRBJ2-5; D gene ambiguous. In DNA, the CDR3 is TGTGCCAGCAGTGATAGGAAGACCCAGTACTTC. Translated: CASSDRKTQYF.